Presented here are 7 T cell receptor beta chains from one specimen sequenced in a study of T cells in Graves' hyperthyroidism and ophthalmopathy (dated by TCRdb to about 2019). The library was built by means of multiplex PCR. For sequencing, an Illumina HiSeq 2000 was employed. TCR beta CDR3 regions were amplified from RNA transcripts. The TCR CDR3 was subjected to a first round of RT-PCR using the HTBI primer set and the Qiagen OneStep RT-PCR kit. TCRdb handled the public reads itself, with Q25 trimming in fastp and clone calling in MiXCR, and kept productive beta chains. Every distinct CDR3 protein forms one entry, paired with its most common genes and DNA. The sample has 500,000 to 800,000 distinct CDR3 sequences on record, about 45% of them singletons. Roughly 6.5% of the sample comes from the top ten. The sequenced sample was peripheral blood or thyroid tissue (not recorded which). Every receptor here comes from an adult man with Graves' disease, either hyperthyroidism or ophthalmopathy (not recorded which).

CDR3 in DNA: TGCGCCAGCAGCTTCGTACAGGGTGGAACCGGGGAGCTGTTTTTT. Protein product: CASSFVQGGTGELFF. The chain combines TRBV5-1 with TRBJ2-2, with a weak D call TRBD1 (6 bases). In germline, CDR1 is SGHRS, CDR2 YFSETQ. The CDR3 totals 15 residues. V lost 2 bases and J lost 5, with 13 bases in between.

The V gene is TRBV7-9, the J gene TRBJ1-2; D remains ambiguous. Germline CDR1 reads SEHNR; CDR2 reads FQNEAQ (reference sequence). V was pared by 1 base and J by 8 bases, with 14 bases between. CDR3 length equals 14 residues. CDR3 nucleotides: TGTGCCAGCAGCTTAGATACGCGTAGAGGGGGCTACACCTTC. It encodes CASSLDTRRGGYTF.

A few counts support this clonotype. The genes are TRBV2 and TRBJ1-4, with 7 bases identical to TRBD1. The CDR3 spans 14 residues. V lost 7 bases and J lost 0; bases outside the gene matches: 2. The V gene's germline CDR1 is SNHLY and CDR2 FYNNEI. CDR3 sequence: CASNTGATNEKLFF. The DNA of the CDR3 is TGTGCCAGCAACACAGGGGCAACTAATGAAAAACTGTTTTTT. The full variable domain, in which reference TRBV2 and TRBJ1-4 provide the parts outside the CDR3, is EPEVTQTPSHQVTQMGQEVILRCVPISNHLYFYWYRQILGQKVEFLVSFYNNEISEKSEIFDDQFSVERPDGSNFTLKIRSTKLEDSAMYFCASNTGATNEKLFFGSGTQLSVL.

Many counts were recorded for this clonotype. The rearrangement uses TRBV7-8 and TRBJ2-7; D remains ambiguous. In germline, CDR1 is SGHVS, CDR2 FQNEAQ. Trimming cost V 3 bases and J 1 base, with 10 bases left between them. The CDR3 is 14 amino acids. The CDR3 is CASSFRDTSYEQYF. The CDR3 DNA is TGTGCCAGCAGCTTCCGAGACACTTCCTACGAGCAGTACTTC.

This clonotype was observed many times. The chain uses TRBV12-3 or TRBV12-4 and TRBJ1-6, with a possible D match to TRBD1 (5 bases). This CDR3 comprises 13 residues. The V end was cut by 7 bases, the J end by 4 bases, with 8 bases between. The CDR3 region is CASTRDYNSPLHF. The CDR3, as DNA: TGTGCCAGCACCAGGGATTATAATTCACCCCTCCACTTT.

In this sample, this clonotype turned up many times. The chain uses TRBV7-2 and TRBJ1-2; no definite D call. This CDR3 is built from 15 residues. The ends were cut back, 1 base at V and 8 bases at J, with 17 bases in the middle. Germline lookup yields CDR1 SGHTA and CDR2 FQGNSA. The CDR3 protein is CASSLDIRGSAGYTF. The CDR3 DNA reads as TGTGCCAGCAGCTTAGACATACGAGGCTCGGCCGGCTACACCTTC.

This chain joins TRBV7-2 and TRBJ2-5; D is possibly TRBD2 (6 bases). Germline assignment: CDR1 SGHTA and CDR2 FQGNSA. CDR3 size: 14 residues. Trimming shortened V by 0 bases and J by 7 bases, and 12 bases separated the two germline ends. The CDR3 loop reads CASSLAGGLGTQYF. CDR3 bases: TGTGCCAGCAGCTTAGCGGGGGGTTTAGGGACCCAGTACTTC.